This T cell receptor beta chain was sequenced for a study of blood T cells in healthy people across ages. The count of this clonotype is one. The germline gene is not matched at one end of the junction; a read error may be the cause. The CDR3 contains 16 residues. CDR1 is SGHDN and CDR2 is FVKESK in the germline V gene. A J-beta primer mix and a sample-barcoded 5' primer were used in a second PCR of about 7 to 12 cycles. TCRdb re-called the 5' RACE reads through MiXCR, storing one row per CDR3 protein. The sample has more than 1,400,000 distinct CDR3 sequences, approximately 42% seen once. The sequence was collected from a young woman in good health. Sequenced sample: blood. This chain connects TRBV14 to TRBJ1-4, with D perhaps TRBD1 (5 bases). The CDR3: CASSPPRGGNNEELFF. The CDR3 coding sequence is TGTGCCAGCAGCCCCCCTAGGGGCGGGAATAATGAAGAACTGTTTTTT.